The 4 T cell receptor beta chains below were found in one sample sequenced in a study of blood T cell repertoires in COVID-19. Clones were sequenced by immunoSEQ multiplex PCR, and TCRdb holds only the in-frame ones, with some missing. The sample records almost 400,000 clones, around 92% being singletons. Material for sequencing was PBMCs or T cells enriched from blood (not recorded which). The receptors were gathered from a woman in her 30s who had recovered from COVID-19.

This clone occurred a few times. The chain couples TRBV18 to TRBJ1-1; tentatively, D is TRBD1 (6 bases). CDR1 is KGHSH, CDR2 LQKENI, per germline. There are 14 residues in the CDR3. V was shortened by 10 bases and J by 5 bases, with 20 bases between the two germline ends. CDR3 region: CATSWGPRRTEAFF. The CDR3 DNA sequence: TGTGCCACCAGCTGGGGGCCCCGACGGACTGAAGCTTTCTTT.

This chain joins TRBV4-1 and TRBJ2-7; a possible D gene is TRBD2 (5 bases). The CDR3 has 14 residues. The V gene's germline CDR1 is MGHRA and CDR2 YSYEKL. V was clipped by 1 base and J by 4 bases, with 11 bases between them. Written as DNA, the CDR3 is TGCGCCAGCAGCCAAGCTGCGGGCGGATACGAGCAGTACTTC. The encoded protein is CASSQAAGGYEQYF.

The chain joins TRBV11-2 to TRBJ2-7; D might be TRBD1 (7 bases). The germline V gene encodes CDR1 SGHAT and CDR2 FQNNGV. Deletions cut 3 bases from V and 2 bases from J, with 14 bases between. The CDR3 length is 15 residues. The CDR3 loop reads CASSFSDREAYEQYF. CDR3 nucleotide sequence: TGTGCCAGCAGCTTCTCAGACAGGGAGGCCTACGAGCAGTACTTC.

As DNA, the CDR3 is TGTGCCACCACTCCCCCCGGGACACCTTCCCGGTCTGGAAACACCATATATTTT. It specifies CATTPPGTPSRSGNTIYF. The chain has TRBV19 and TRBJ1-3; possible D gene TRBD1, 6 bases. This CDR3 region has 18 residues. Trimming took 10 bases from V and 1 from J, leaving 26 bases between them. Germline assignment: CDR1 LNHDA and CDR2 SQIVND (reference sequence).